What follows are 11 T cell receptor beta chains derived from one specimen sequenced in a study of CD8 T cells in Susac syndrome. The authors reverse transcribed about 0.5 to 1 ug RNA with random hexamers. TCRdb called the immunoSEQ multiplex PCR reads again in MiXCR, with one record for every CDR3 protein. The repertoire holds fewer than 250,000 distinct CDR3 sequences, with 92% as singletons. Sequenced: CD8+ T cells from PBMCs. The receptors come from a human donor with multiple sclerosis.

This clonotype was detected only once. J is TRBJ2-5 and V is TRBV4-1; D perhaps matches TRBD2 (7 bases). The CDR3 sequence is 13 residues long. The V and J ends lost 5 bases and 5 bases respectively, with 12 bases between them. The germline V gene encodes CDR1 MGHRA and CDR2 YSYEKL. CDR3 protein: CASSWTRGETQYF. CDR3 nucleotide sequence: TGCGCCAGCAGCTGGACTAGGGGGGAGACCCAGTACTTC.

The gene calls are TRBV20-1 and TRBJ2-7; perhaps TRBD2 as D (6 bases). V shed 0 bases and J shed 2 bases, with 23 bases lying between them. Germline CDR1 is DFQATT and CDR2 is SNEGSKA (reference sequence). This CDR3 has 18 residues. The DNA for the CDR3 is TGCAGTGCTAGAGATCAGGATAGCGGCGCCTTAAACACCTACGAGCAGTACTTC. Its translation: CSARDQDSGALNTYEQYF.

The V gene is TRBV20-1, the J gene TRBJ1-5; D not certain. This CDR3 spans 14 amino acids. The germline V gene encodes CDR1 DFQATT and CDR2 SNEGSKA (reference sequence). Between the trimmed V and J ends, which lost 0 bases and 2 bases, there was a span of 8 bases. The CDR3 protein is CSARDLAGNQPQHF. The CDR3 DNA is TGCAGTGCTAGAGATCTGGCGGGCAATCAGCCCCAGCATTTT.

The V gene is TRBV5-1, the J gene TRBJ2-7; no clear D. The CDR3 loop spans 13 amino acids. Germline CDR1 and CDR2: SGHRS and YFSETQ. V was cut by 5 bases and J by 1 base, with 10 bases left in between. In DNA form, the CDR3 reads TGCGCCAGCAGACCCCAAGGGTCCTACGAGCAGTACTTC. Protein: CASRPQGSYEQYF.

V usage is TRBV7-8 and J usage is TRBJ1-2; D gene unclear. Germline-derived CDR1 and CDR2 are SGHVS and FQNEAQ. The V end lost 2 bases, the J end lost 0 bases, and 7 bases lay between the germline ends. CDR3 length: 14 residues. CDR3 protein: CASSLILTNYGYTF. As DNA, the CDR3 is TGTGCCAGCAGCTTAATATTGACTAACTATGGCTACACCTTC.

The chain recombines TRBV6-2 or TRBV6-3 with TRBJ2-7, with D unclear. Trimming took 2 bases from V and 0 from J, leaving 8 bases between them. The CDR3 runs to 14 residues. The germline gives CDR1 MNHEY, CDR2 SVGEGT. The CDR3 DNA reads as TGTGCCAGCAGTTACCAGGAGTCCTCCTACGAGCAGTACTTC. Translating gives CASSYQESSYEQYF.

The rearrangement uses TRBV4-2 and TRBJ1-3; possible D gene TRBD1, 6 bases. CDR1 and CDR2 from the germline V gene are LGHNA and YNFKEQ. Deletions cut 0 bases from V and 2 bases from J, with 17 bases between. This CDR3 spans 18 amino acids. CDR3 sequence reads: CASSQDPSLGGPGNTIYF. For the CDR3, the DNA is TGTGCCAGCAGCCAAGATCCCTCCCTAGGGGGGCCTGGAAACACCATATATTTT.

This clonotype was recorded only once. The rearrangement joins TRBV4-1 to TRBJ2-7, with a weak D call TRBD2 (6 bases). Trimming left V 4 bases short and J 0 bases short, with 16 bases between. CDR3 length: 16 residues. Looked up from germline, CDR1 is MGHRA and CDR2 is YSYEKL. CDR3 nucleotides: TGCGCCAGCAGCCCTAGCACACGACTAGTCTCCTACGAGCAGTACTTC. This translates into CASSPSTRLVSYEQYF.

The chain employs TRBV10-3 and TRBJ2-7; weak D call: TRBD2 (5 bases). This CDR3 is built from 15 residues. Germline V gene data show CDR1 as ENHRY and CDR2 as SYGVKD. Trimming cost V 2 bases and J 7 bases, with 18 bases left between them. The CDR3 region is CAISEEVGETNEQYF. The CDR3 nucleotides are TGTGCCATCAGTGAGGAGGTGGGAGAGACTAATGAGCAGTACTTC.

The V and J genes are TRBV7-2 and TRBJ2-7, with TRBD1 identical over 9 bases. CDR3 size: 14 residues. Germline V gene lookup returns CDR1 SGHTA and CDR2 FQGNSA. J was trimmed by 4 bases and V by 5 bases; bases with no gene match: 6. DNA of the CDR3: TGTGCCAGCAGCCCGGACAGGGGAACGTACGAGCAGTACTTC. Its protein product is CASSPDRGTYEQYF.

This clonotype was detected only once. V and J are TRBV7-9 and TRBJ2-1; TRBD2 matches at 8 bases. V dropped 10 bases and J dropped 4; count of bases not matched to a gene: 3. The CDR3 extends over 12 amino acids. Germline V CDR1 and CDR2: SEHNR, FQNEAQ (reference sequence). CDR3 sequence (DNA): TGTGCCATCCAGCGGGAGTACAATGAGCAGTTCTTC. Its translation is CAIQREYNEQFF.